Following are 19 T cell receptor beta chains from one sample sequenced in a study of T cells after posttransplantation cyclophosphamide. Profiling relied on immunoSEQ multiplex PCR, and the TCRdb table lists in-frame clones only, not all of them. The sample consists of some 4,300 clones, roughly 80% of them appearing once. Treatment was busulfan-fludarabine conditioning, a marrow graft, and cyclophosphamide on days +3 and +4. The sequencing used PBMCs, collected after allogeneic stem cell transplant with posttransplant cyclophosphamide. The receptor set was obtained from a male patient between 45 and 60 years old who received an allogeneic stem cell transplant from a related donor and was CMV-positive. Some T cells may be provided by the graft donor.

The J gene is TRBJ2-7, the V gene TRBV2; tentatively, D is TRBD1 (5 bases). Germline CDR1 reads SNHLY; CDR2 reads FYNNEI. The CDR3 totals 15 residues. The V end was cut by 0 bases, the J end by 0 bases, with 9 bases between. CDR3 DNA: TGTGCCAGCAGTGAAGCACGACAGAGCTCCTACGAGCAGTACTTC. This sequence encodes CASSEARQSSYEQYF.

V and J are TRBV7-9 and TRBJ2-1, with 12 bases aligning to TRBD2. V trimming: 1 base; J trimming: 1 base; junction bases outside the gene matches: 8. CDR1 is SEHNR and CDR2 is FQNEAQ in the germline V gene (reference sequence). This CDR3 is 19 amino acids long. The CDR3 protein is CASSLDLLAGGRSYNEQFF. CDR3 nucleotide sequence: TGTGCCAGCAGCTTAGATCTACTAGCGGGAGGTCGGTCCTACAATGAGCAGTTCTTC.

The chain recombines TRBV23-1 with TRBJ2-3, with a possible D match to TRBD2 (7 bases). TRBV23-1 belongs to the ORF category, with a function that is uncertain. The germline V and J ends were trimmed by 6 bases and 3 bases, with 28 bases remaining between them. There are 19 residues in the CDR3. The CDR3 region is CASRSLDTRGGPGTDTQYF. The CDR3 nucleotides read TGCGCCAGCAGGTCGTTGGATACTAGGGGGGGGCCTGGGACAGATACGCAGTATTTT.

This chain uses TRBV19 with TRBJ1-2, with TRBD1 matching 7 bases. The V and J ends lost 3 bases and 0 bases, in that order; junction bases with no gene match: 1. CDR1 and CDR2 (germline): LNHDA, SQIVND (reference sequence). This CDR3 has 14 residues. CDR3 amino acids: CASSIRGSNYGYTF. CDR3 sequence (DNA): TGTGCCAGTAGTATCAGGGGGTCTAACTATGGCTACACCTTC.

The J gene is TRBJ2-1, the V gene TRBV19; maybe TRBD2 (7 bases). Germline CDR1 LNHDA, CDR2 SQIVND (reference sequence). The CDR3 contains 13 residues. Trimming shortened V by 10 bases and J by 9 bases, and 19 bases separated the two germline ends. The CDR3 loop is CATARGLHSEQFF. The CDR3 DNA reads as TGTGCCACCGCGCGGGGGCTACACAGTGAGCAGTTCTTC.

The chain joins TRBV5-1 to TRBJ2-5; TRBD1 matches at 10 bases. Germline CDR1 is SGHRS and CDR2 is YFSETQ. This CDR3 has 15 amino acids. After removal of 5 bases from V and 4 bases from J, the junction contained 8 bases not matched to a gene. CDR3 sequence reads: CASRATGTGAETQYF. The CDR3 nucleotides read TGCGCCAGCAGGGCAACGGGGACAGGGGCAGAGACCCAGTACTTC.

The CDR3 region is CAWTTGAGYTF. DNA for the CDR3: TGTGCCTGGACGACTGGGGCGGGCTACACCTTC. The rearrangement uses TRBV30 and TRBJ1-2, with D tentatively TRBD1 (5 bases). Germline CDR1 GTSNPN, CDR2 SVGIG (reference sequence). The CDR3 has 11 amino acids. Trimming took off 4 bases at V and 8 bases at J, with 11 bases between the two ends.

This chain connects TRBV4-1 to TRBJ2-7, with 9 nucleotides matching TRBD1. Germline V gives CDR1 MGHRA, CDR2 YSYEKL. There are 16 residues in the CDR3. The V and J ends lost 0 bases and 3 bases, in that order; junction bases with no gene match: 6. CDR3 coding DNA: TGCGCCAGCAGCCAAGATCCACAGGGGGCGTTCTACGAGCAGTACTTC. It specifies CASSQDPQGAFYEQYF.

V is TRBV5-6 and J is TRBJ1-4; the D gene is possibly TRBD1 (5 bases). Between the trimmed V and J ends, which lost 4 bases and 0 bases, there was a span of 13 bases. CDR3 length: 16 residues. Germline V gives CDR1 SGHDT, CDR2 YYEEEE. The CDR3 coding sequence is TGTGCCAGCAGCAATTGGGACTTCCCAACTAATGAAAAACTGTTTTTT. Translated, it gives CASSNWDFPTNEKLFF.

The V and J genes are TRBV14 and TRBJ1-5, with a possible D match to TRBD1 (5 bases). The CDR3 loop spans 13 amino acids. Germline loops: CDR1 SGHDN, CDR2 FVKESK. The germline V and J ends were trimmed by 3 bases and 6 bases, with 9 bases remaining between them. The CDR3 coding sequence is TGTGCCAGCAGCCAGGGGGAGGGTCAGCCCCAGCATTTT. Residues: CASSQGEGQPQHF.

The genes are TRBV11-2 and TRBJ2-7; no reliable D call. The germline V gene encodes CDR1 SGHAT and CDR2 FQNNGV. The CDR3 runs to 15 residues. V was clipped by 1 base and J by 2 bases, with 12 bases between them. The DNA for the CDR3 is TGTGCCAGCAGCTTAGCGGTAGCCCCTGCCTACGAGCAGTACTTC. Its protein is CASSLAVAPAYEQYF.

The chain combines TRBV28 with TRBJ2-7, with TRBD2 identical over 10 bases. The germline CDR1 and CDR2 sequences are MDHEN and SYDVKM. Trimming removed 11 bases from V and 3 bases from J; junction bases left unmatched: 4. This CDR3 contains 12 residues. The CDR3, as DNA: TGTGCCGTTAGCGGGAGGTACTACGAGCAGTACTTC. As protein: CAVSGRYYEQYF. The full variable domain, its missing parts supplied by reference TRBV28 and TRBJ2-7, is DVKVTQSSRYLVKRTGEKVFLECVQDMDHENMFWYRQDPGLGLRLIYFSYDVKMKEKGDIPEGYSVSREKKERFSLILESASTNQTSMYLCAVSGRYYEQYFGPGTRLTVT.

The chain joins TRBV27 to TRBJ2-5, with D maybe TRBD2 (7 bases). The germline V and J ends were trimmed by 2 bases and 4 bases, with 14 bases remaining between them. CDR3 length equals 15 residues. From germline, CDR1 is MNHEY and CDR2 SMNVEV (reference sequence). CDR3 bases: TGTGCCAGCAGTTTAAAGGGGGGGCCTGTAGAGACCCAGTACTTC. Translation: CASSLKGGPVETQYF.

This chain connects TRBV4-1 to TRBJ2-5; 11 positions agree with TRBD2. The junction had 11 bases not matched to a gene; V was cut back by 0 bases and J by 5 bases. CDR1 and CDR2 (germline): MGHRA, YSYEKL. The CDR3 is made up of 18 amino acids. CDR3 region: CASSQDRLAGGPRETQYF. For the CDR3, the DNA is TGCGCCAGCAGCCAAGATAGGCTAGCGGGGGGCCCCCGGGAGACCCAGTACTTC.

This chain links TRBV6-6 with TRBJ2-7; 7 nucleotides agree with TRBD1. The CDR3 sequence is 13 residues long. The germline gives CDR1 MNHNY, CDR2 SVGAGI (reference sequence). Losses at the gene ends were 7 bases for V and 4 bases for J; bases not matched to a gene: 7. CDR3 coding DNA: TGTGCCAGCACCCGGGACAGCTTATACGAGCAGTACTTC. Translation gives CASTRDSLYEQYF.

This rearrangement joins TRBV6-1 to TRBJ1-1; 12 nucleotides align to TRBD1. The CDR3 contains 14 residues. The germline V gene encodes CDR1 MNHNS and CDR2 SASEGT. V was pared by 5 bases and J by 11 bases, with 9 bases of the junction left unmatched. The DNA for the CDR3 is TGTGCCAGCAGTTCCTGGGACAGGGGGCTGCATGCTTTCTTT. It specifies CASSSWDRGLHAFF.

The V and J genes are TRBV6-6 and TRBJ2-5; perhaps TRBD2 as D (5 bases). This CDR3 has 13 amino acids. Germline CDR1 reads MNHNY; CDR2 reads SVGAGI (reference sequence). Trimming shortened V by 2 bases and J by 2 bases, and 6 bases separated the two germline ends. CDR3 region: CASSYRGQETQYF. In nucleotides, the CDR3 is TGTGCCAGCAGTTACAGAGGGCAAGAGACCCAGTACTTC.

This clone has a single count. This chain uses TRBV10-1 with TRBJ1-5; the D gene is possibly TRBD1 (5 bases). V lost 7 bases and J 0 bases, leaving 19 bases between the germline ends. From germline, CDR1 is WNHNN and CDR2 SYGVQD (reference sequence). The length of the CDR3 is 17 residues. CDR3: CASTGKTSFYSNQPQHF. DNA of the CDR3: TGCGCCAGCACAGGGAAAACCTCCTTTTATAGCAATCAGCCCCAGCATTTT.

This rearrangement joins TRBV5-1 to TRBJ2-5; 11 positions match TRBD2. V trimming: 4 bases; J trimming: 2 bases; junction bases outside the gene matches: 7. Germline V CDR1 and CDR2: SGHRS, YFSETQ. The CDR3 totals 16 residues. CDR3 bases: TGCGCCAGCAGCCTTACGAGACTAGCGGGGCAAGAGACCCAGTACTTC. Its translation is CASSLTRLAGQETQYF.